This T cell receptor (beta chain) appears in the sequencing data of a study of response to subunit inactivated influenza vaccine. MiXCR, applied by TCRdb to the RT-PCR reads, yields one record per CDR3 protein. The sample lists 600,000 to 850,000 distinct CDR3 sequences, 12% to 15% occurring once. The CDR3 extends over 13 amino acids. V shed 1 base and J shed 5 bases, with 9 bases lying between them. Per germline, CDR1 DFQATT and CDR2 SNEGSKA (reference sequence). This clonotype has a handful of counts. The TCR originated in a man aged 45-65 years who received an inactivated influenza vaccine. The input for sequencing was PBMCs from blood, taken around two weeks before vaccination. The rearrangement links TRBV20-1 to TRBJ2-1; no reliable D call. For the CDR3, the DNA is TGCAGTGCTAGAGGCAGAAATAACAATGAGCAGTTCTTC. This gives the protein CSARGRNNNEQFF.